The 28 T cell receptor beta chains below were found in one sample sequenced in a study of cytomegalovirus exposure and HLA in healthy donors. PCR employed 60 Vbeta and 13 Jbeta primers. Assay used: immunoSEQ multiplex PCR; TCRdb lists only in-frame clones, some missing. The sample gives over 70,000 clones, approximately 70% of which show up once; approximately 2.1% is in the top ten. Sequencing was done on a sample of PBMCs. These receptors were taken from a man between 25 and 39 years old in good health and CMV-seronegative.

In DNA, the CDR3 is TGTGCCAGCAGCCGGGGGGATAGGCAAGAGACCCAGTACTTC. Amino acids: CASSRGDRQETQYF. V is TRBV5-4 and J is TRBJ2-5; 7 nucleotides align to TRBD2. Germline values: CDR1 SGHNT, CDR2 YYREEE (reference sequence). The CDR3 covers 14 residues. J lost 2 bases, V lost 4 bases, and 5 bases had no gene match.

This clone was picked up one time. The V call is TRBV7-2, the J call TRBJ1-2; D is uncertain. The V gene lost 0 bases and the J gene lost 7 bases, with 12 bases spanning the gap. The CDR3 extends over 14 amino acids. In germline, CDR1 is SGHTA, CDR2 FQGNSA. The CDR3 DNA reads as TGTGCCAGCAGCTTAGCCACAGCAGTACCTGGCTACACCTTC. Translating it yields CASSLATAVPGYTF.

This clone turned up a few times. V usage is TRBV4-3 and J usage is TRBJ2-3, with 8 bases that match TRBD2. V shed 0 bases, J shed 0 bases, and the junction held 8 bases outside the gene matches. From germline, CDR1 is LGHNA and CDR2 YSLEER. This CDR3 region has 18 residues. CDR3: CASSQDPTSGPSTDTQYF. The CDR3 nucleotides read TGCGCCAGCAGCCAAGATCCCACTAGCGGCCCTAGCACAGATACGCAGTATTTT.

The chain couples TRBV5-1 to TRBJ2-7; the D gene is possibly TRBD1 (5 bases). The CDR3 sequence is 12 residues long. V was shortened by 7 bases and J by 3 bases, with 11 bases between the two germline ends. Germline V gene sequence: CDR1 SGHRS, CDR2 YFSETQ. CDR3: CASGNQGYEQYF. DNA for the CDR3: TGCGCCAGCGGAAATCAGGGCTACGAGCAGTACTTC.

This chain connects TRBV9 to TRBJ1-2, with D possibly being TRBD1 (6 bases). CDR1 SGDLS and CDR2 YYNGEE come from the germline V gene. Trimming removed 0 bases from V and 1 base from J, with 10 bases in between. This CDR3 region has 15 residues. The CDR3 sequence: CASSVVSGDNYGYTF. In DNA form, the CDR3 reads TGTGCCAGCAGCGTAGTATCAGGGGATAACTATGGCTACACCTTC.

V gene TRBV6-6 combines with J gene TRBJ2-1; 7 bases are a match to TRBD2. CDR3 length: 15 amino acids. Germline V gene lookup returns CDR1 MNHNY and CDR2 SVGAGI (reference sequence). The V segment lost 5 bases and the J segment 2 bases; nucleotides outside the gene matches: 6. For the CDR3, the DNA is TGTGCCAGCAGTCCCCTAGCGGCGGCCTACAATGAGCAGTTCTTC. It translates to CASSPLAAAYNEQFF.

The CDR3 reads CASSLPGTYYEQYF. As DNA, the CDR3 is TGTGCCAGTAGTCTTCCAGGGACTTACTACGAGCAGTACTTC. The rearrangement uses TRBV19 and TRBJ2-7; a weak D match, TRBD2 (6 bases). The V and J ends lost 5 bases and 3 bases respectively, with 14 bases between them. The CDR3 spans 14 residues. Germline V CDR1 and CDR2: LNHDA, SQIVND (reference sequence). Full variable domain (outside the CDR3, taken from reference TRBV19 and TRBJ2-7): DGGITQSPKYLFRKEGQNVTLSCEQNLNHDAMYWYRQDPGQGLRLIYYSQIVNDFQKGDIAEGYSVSREKKESFPLTVTSAQKNPTAFYLCASSLPGTYYEQYFGPGTRLTVT.

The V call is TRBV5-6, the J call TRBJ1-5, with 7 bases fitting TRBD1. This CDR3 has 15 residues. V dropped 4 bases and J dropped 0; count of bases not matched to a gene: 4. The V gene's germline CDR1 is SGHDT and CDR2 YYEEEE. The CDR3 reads CASSLTGNSNQPQHF. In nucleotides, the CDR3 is TGTGCCAGCAGCCTGACAGGGAATAGCAATCAGCCCCAGCATTTT.

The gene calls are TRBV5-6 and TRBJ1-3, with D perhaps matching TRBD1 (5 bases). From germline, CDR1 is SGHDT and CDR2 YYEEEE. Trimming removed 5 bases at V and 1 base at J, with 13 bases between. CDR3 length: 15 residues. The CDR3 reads CASRPPSGSGNTIYF. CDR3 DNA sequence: TGTGCCAGCAGACCTCCTTCAGGGTCTGGAAACACCATATATTTT.

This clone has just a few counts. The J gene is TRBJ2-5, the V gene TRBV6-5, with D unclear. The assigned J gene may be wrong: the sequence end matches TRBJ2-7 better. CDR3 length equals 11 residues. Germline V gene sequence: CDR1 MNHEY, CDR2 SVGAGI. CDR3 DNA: TGTGCCAGCACTTTAAGCTACGAGCAGTACTTC. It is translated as CASTLSYEQYF.

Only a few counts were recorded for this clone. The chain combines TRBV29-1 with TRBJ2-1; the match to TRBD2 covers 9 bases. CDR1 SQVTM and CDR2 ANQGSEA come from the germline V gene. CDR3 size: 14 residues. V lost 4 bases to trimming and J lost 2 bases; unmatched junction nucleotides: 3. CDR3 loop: CSVGPSGTYNEQFF. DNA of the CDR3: TGCAGCGTTGGGCCTAGCGGGACCTACAATGAGCAGTTCTTC.

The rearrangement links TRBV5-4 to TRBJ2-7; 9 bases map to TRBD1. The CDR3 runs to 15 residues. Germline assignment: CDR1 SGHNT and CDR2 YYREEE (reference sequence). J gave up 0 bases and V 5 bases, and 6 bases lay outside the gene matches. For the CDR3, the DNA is TGTGCCAGCAGTCGTCCGGGACAGGGCTCCTACGAGCAGTACTTC. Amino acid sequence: CASSRPGQGSYEQYF.

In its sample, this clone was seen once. CDR3 sequence: CASRGTDTEAFF. CDR3 nucleotides: TGTGCCAGCAGGGGGACAGATACTGAAGCTTTCTTT. The chain uses TRBV2 and TRBJ1-1, with 7 bases identical to TRBD1. With V trimmed by 6 bases and J by 5 bases, 3 bases remained unmatched. Per the germline V gene, CDR1 is SNHLY and CDR2 is FYNNEI. CDR3 length: 12 amino acids.

In nucleotides, the CDR3 is TGTGCCGCCCGTACCTCCTACGAGCAGTACTTC. It codes for CAARTSYEQYF. V gene TRBV6-6 combines with J gene TRBJ2-5; no firm D call. The J call is uncertain, as TRBJ2-7 better fits the DNA end. CDR1 and CDR2 (germline): MNHNY, SVGAGI (reference sequence). The CDR3 is made up of 11 amino acids.

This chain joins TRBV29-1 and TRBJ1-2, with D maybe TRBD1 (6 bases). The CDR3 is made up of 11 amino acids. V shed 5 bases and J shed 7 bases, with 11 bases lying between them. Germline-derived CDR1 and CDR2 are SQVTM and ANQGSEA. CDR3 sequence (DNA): TGCAGCGTTACGACAGGATTTGGCTACACCTTC. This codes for CSVTTGFGYTF.

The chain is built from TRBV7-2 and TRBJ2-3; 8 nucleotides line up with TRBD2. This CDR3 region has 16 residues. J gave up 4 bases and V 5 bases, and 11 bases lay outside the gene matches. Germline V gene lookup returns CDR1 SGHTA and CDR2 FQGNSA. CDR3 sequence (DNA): TGTGCCAGCAGCCCCGCGGGGGGCCTCGGGGCAGATACGCAGTATTTT. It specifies CASSPAGGLGADTQYF.

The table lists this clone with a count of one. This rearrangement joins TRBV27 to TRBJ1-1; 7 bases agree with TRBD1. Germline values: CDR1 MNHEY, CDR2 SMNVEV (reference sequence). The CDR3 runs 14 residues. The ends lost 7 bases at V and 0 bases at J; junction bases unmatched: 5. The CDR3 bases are TGTGCCAGCAACCCTGACAGGGTGAACACTGAAGCTTTCTTT. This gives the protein CASNPDRVNTEAFF.

The DNA for the CDR3 is TGTGCCAGCAGTTTGCGAACAGGGGTCGGTGAAGCTTTCTTT. This translates into CASSLRTGVGEAFF. The chain has TRBV28 and TRBJ1-1; TRBD1 aligns across 7 bases. Germline-derived CDR1 and CDR2 are MDHEN and SYDVKM. V was clipped by 3 bases and J by 7 bases; unmatched bases: 8. The CDR3 has 14 amino acids.

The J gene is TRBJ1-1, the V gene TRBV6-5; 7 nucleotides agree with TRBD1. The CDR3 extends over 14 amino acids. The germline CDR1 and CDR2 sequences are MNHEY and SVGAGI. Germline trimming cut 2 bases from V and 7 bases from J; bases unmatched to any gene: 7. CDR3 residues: CASSYLDRVFEAFF. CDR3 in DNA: TGTGCCAGCAGTTACCTTGACAGGGTTTTTGAAGCTTTCTTT.

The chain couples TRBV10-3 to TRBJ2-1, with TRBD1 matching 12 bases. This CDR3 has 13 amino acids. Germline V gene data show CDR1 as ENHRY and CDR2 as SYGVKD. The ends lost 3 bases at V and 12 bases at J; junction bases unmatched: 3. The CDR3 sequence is CAISDGTGGRQFF. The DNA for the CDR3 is TGTGCCATCAGTGATGGGACAGGGGGCCGGCAGTTCTTC.

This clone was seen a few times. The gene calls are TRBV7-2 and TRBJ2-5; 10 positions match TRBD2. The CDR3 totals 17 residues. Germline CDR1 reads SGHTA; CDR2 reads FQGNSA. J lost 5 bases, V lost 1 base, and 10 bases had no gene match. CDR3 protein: CASSLGPAGGLGETQYF. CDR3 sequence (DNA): TGTGCCAGCAGCTTAGGTCCAGCGGGGGGGCTTGGGGAGACCCAGTACTTC.

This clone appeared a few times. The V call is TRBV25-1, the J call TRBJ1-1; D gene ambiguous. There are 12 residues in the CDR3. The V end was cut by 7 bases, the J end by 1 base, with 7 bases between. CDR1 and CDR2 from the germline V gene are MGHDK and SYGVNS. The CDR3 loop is CASMNRNTEAFF. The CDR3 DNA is TGTGCCAGCATGAACAGGAACACTGAAGCTTTCTTT.

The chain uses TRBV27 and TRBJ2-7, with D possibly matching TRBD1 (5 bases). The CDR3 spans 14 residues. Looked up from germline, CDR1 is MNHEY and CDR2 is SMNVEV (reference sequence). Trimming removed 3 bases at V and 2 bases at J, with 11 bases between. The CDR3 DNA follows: TGTGCCAGCAGTTTGCCAGGGCCAACCTACGAGCAGTACTTC. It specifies CASSLPGPTYEQYF.

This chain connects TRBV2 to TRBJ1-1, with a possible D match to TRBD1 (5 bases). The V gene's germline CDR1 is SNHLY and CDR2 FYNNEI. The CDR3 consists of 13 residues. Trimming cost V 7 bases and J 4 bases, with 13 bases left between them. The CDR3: CASTLWGGTEAFF. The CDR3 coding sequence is TGTGCCAGCACTCTTTGGGGGGGCACTGAAGCTTTCTTT.

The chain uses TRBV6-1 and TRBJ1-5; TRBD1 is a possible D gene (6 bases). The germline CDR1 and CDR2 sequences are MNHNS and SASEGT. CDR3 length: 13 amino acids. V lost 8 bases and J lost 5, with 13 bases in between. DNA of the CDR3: TGTGCCAGCGGTGGACAGAACTATCAGCCCCAGCATTTT. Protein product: CASGGQNYQPQHF.

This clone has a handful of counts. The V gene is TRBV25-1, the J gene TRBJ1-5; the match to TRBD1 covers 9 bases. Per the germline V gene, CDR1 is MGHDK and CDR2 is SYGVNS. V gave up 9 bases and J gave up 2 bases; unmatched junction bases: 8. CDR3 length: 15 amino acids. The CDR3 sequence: CARSTGGLGNQPQHF. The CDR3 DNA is TGTGCCAGATCTACAGGGGGCTTGGGCAATCAGCCCCAGCATTTT.

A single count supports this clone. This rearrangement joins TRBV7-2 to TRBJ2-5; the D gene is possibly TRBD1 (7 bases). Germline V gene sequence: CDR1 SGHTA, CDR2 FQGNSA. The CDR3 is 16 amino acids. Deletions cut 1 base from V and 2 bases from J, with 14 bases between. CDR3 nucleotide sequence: TGTGCCAGCAGCTTAGTAGGCGGGACAGCACAAGAGACCCAGTACTTC. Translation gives CASSLVGGTAQETQYF. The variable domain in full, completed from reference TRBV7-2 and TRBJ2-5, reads GAGVSQSPSNKVTEKGKDVELRCDPISGHTALYWYRQSLGQGLEFLIYFQGNSAPDKSGLPSDRFSAERTGGSVSTLTIQRTQQEDSAVYLCASSLVGGTAQETQYFGPGTRLLVL.

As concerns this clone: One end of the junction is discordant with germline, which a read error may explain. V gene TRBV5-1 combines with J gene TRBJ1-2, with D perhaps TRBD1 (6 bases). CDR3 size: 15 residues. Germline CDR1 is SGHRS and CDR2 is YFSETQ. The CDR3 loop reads CASSSGEGGNYGYPF. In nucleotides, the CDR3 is TGCGCCAGCAGCTCAGGGGAAGGTGGTAACTATGGCTACCCCTTC.